These 30 T cell receptor beta chains originate from one sample sequenced in a study of CD8+ T cells in alopecia areata. After isolation, RNA underwent reverse transcription to generate cDNA as the sequencing template. The protocol was immunoSEQ multiplex PCR, while the TCRdb copy is restricted to in-frame clones and leaves out a portion. The sample includes 34,000 or so clones, less than 70% of them seen just once. The sample consisted of NKG2D-high CD8+ T cells sorted from blood. These receptors were collected from a human donor with alopecia areata.

This clone was observed a few times. The chain is built from TRBV7-2 and TRBJ2-3; 7 bases align to TRBD1. V shed 5 bases and J 0 bases; nucleotides not matched to a gene: 14. Germline V gives CDR1 SGHTA, CDR2 FQGNSA. This CDR3 has 18 amino acids. The chain's CDR3 is CASSVPVDRVESTDTQYF. CDR3 bases: TGTGCCAGCAGCGTTCCCGTCGACAGGGTAGAGAGCACAGATACGCAGTATTTT.

The chain links TRBV5-1 to TRBJ2-7; tentatively, D is TRBD2 (6 bases). From germline, CDR1 is SGHRS and CDR2 YFSETQ. The V end lost 5 bases, the J end lost 0 bases, and 15 bases lay between the germline ends. The CDR3 contains 15 residues. The CDR3 region is CASSIIGGDSYEQYF. For the CDR3, the DNA is TGCGCCAGCAGTATCATCGGAGGGGACTCCTACGAGCAGTACTTC.

The chain joins TRBV27 to TRBJ2-7, with TRBD1 matching over 9 bases. From germline, CDR1 is MNHEY and CDR2 SMNVEV (reference sequence). The J segment lost 5 bases and the V segment lost 3 bases, leaving 5 bases of the junction unmatched. The CDR3 sequence is 14 residues long. The CDR3 DNA follows: TGTGCCAGCAGTTTGACAGGGGGGAACCACGAGCAGTACTTC. This gives the protein CASSLTGGNHEQYF.

V is TRBV5-1 and J is TRBJ1-5; D is undetermined. CDR3 length: 12 amino acids. Germline V gene lookup returns CDR1 SGHRS and CDR2 YFSETQ. The ends were cut back, 4 bases at V and 4 bases at J, with 6 bases in the middle. The CDR3 DNA reads TGCGCCAGCAGCCGAGGGAATCAGCCCCAGCATTTT. Translated, it gives CASSRGNQPQHF.

This rearrangement joins TRBV5-1 to TRBJ2-7, with D possibly being TRBD1 (5 bases). This CDR3 comprises 13 residues. V was trimmed by 4 bases and J by 7 bases, leaving 15 bases between them. Germline values: CDR1 SGHRS, CDR2 YFSETQ. The CDR3 here is CASSPPSGWEQYF. CDR3 DNA: TGCGCCAGCAGCCCCCCGTCAGGGTGGGAGCAGTACTTC.

This clone is medium-sized in the sample. The chain has TRBV19 and TRBJ2-6; D uncertain. The CDR3 contains 15 residues. V lost 5 bases to trimming and J lost 1 base, with 9 bases between them. CDR1 LNHDA and CDR2 SQIVND come from the germline V gene (reference sequence). The CDR3 DNA sequence: TGTGCCAGTAGTCCCATGGAATCTGGGGCCAACGTCCTGACTTTC. It encodes CASSPMESGANVLTF. Combining the CDR3 with reference TRBV19 and TRBJ2-6 gives the whole variable domain DGGITQSPKYLFRKEGQNVTLSCEQNLNHDAMYWYRQDPGQGLRLIYYSQIVNDFQKGDIAEGYSVSREKKESFPLTVTSAQKNPTAFYLCASSPMESGANVLTFGAGSRLTVL.

This clone was seen once. This chain connects TRBV10-2 to TRBJ1-5, with unresolved D. Per the germline V gene, CDR1 is WSHSY and CDR2 is SAAADI. The CDR3 length is 14 residues. Trimming cost V 7 bases and J 0 bases, with 10 bases left between them. The CDR3 DNA is TGCGCCAGCACAGAGGGTTATAGCAATCAGCCCCAGCATTTT. It encodes CASTEGYSNQPQHF.

The CDR3 nucleotides read TGTGCCAGTAGTATCGCGGCAACAGATACGCAGTATTTT. Translation: CASSIAATDTQYF. The chain combines TRBV19 with TRBJ2-3; no reliable D call. Germline values: CDR1 LNHDA, CDR2 SQIVND (reference sequence). The ends were cut back, 3 bases at V and 3 bases at J, with 7 bases in the middle. The CDR3 covers 13 residues. Complete variable domain (other parts from reference TRBV19 and TRBJ2-3): DGGITQSPKYLFRKEGQNVTLSCEQNLNHDAMYWYRQDPGQGLRLIYYSQIVNDFQKGDIAEGYSVSREKKESFPLTVTSAQKNPTAFYLCASSIAATDTQYFGPGTRLTVL.

This chain joins TRBV2 and TRBJ2-3; perhaps TRBD1 as D (6 bases). This CDR3 contains 12 residues. Germline V lookup: CDR1 SNHLY, CDR2 FYNNEI. V was pared by 6 bases and J by 5 bases, with 9 bases between. Here the CDR3 DNA reads TGTGCCAGCAGAGGACAGAGAGATACGCAGTATTTT. This translates into CASRGQRDTQYF.

This clone appeared a few times. The rearrangement joins TRBV29-1 to TRBJ1-2, with D possibly matching TRBD1 (5 bases). Trimming left V 4 bases short and J 3 bases short, with 12 bases between. From germline, CDR1 is SQVTM and CDR2 ANQGSEA. The CDR3 is made up of 13 amino acids. CDR3 DNA: TGCAGCGTTGTAGGGGCTCCACACTATGGCTACACCTTC. It codes for CSVVGAPHYGYTF.

The chain carries TRBV15 and TRBJ2-1, with D uncertain. This CDR3 has 14 residues. CDR1 and CDR2 from the germline V gene are LNHNV and YYDKDF (reference sequence). Between the trimmed V and J ends, which lost 0 bases and 8 bases, there was a span of 11 bases. CDR3 sequence (DNA): TGTGCCACCAGCAGAGATCGGACGGGCGATGAGCAGTTCTTC. Its translation: CATSRDRTGDEQFF.

The rearrangement joins TRBV6-5 to TRBJ1-2; D gene ambiguous. V lost 6 bases and J 1 base, leaving 6 bases between the germline ends. Germline V lookup: CDR1 MNHEY, CDR2 SVGAGI. The CDR3 sequence is 12 residues long. The CDR3 bases are TGTGCCAGCAGGCCAGTTAACTATGGCTACACCTTC. It encodes CASRPVNYGYTF.

This clone was seen a single time. The V and J genes are TRBV9 and TRBJ2-3; TRBD1 is a possible D gene (5 bases). The CDR3 is 14 amino acids. Trimming removed 5 bases at V and 2 bases at J, with 12 bases between. CDR1 is SGDLS, CDR2 YYNGEE, per germline. The chain's CDR3 is CASSTSGLTDTQYF. CDR3 DNA: TGTGCCAGCAGTACCTCAGGGCTCACAGATACGCAGTATTTT.

V and J are TRBV4-1 and TRBJ1-1; D remains ambiguous. The CDR3 has 16 residues. V was clipped by 0 bases and J by 1 base, with 12 bases between them. Germline CDR1 and CDR2: MGHRA and YSYEKL. The CDR3 sequence is CASSQETGETNTEAFF. CDR3 in DNA: TGCGCCAGCAGCCAAGAAACCGGGGAGACGAACACTGAAGCTTTCTTT.

V gene TRBV5-1 combines with J gene TRBJ2-1, with 7 bases that match TRBD1. After removal of 0 bases from V and 7 bases from J, the junction contained 7 bases not matched to a gene. Per the germline V gene, CDR1 is SGHRS and CDR2 is YFSETQ. The CDR3 runs 15 residues. CDR3 bases: TGCGCCAGCAGCTTGGCCGGGACAGCTACGAATGAGCAGTTCTTC. Amino acid sequence: CASSLAGTATNEQFF.

The chain recombines TRBV4-2 with TRBJ2-3; TRBD2 aligns across 7 bases. Germline CDR1 is LGHNA and CDR2 is YNFKEQ. The CDR3 has 15 amino acids. J gave up 4 bases and V 1 base, and 5 bases lay outside the gene matches. The CDR3 reads CASSQVGGVSDTQYF. The CDR3 DNA follows: TGTGCCAGCAGCCAAGTGGGGGGGGTATCAGATACGCAGTATTTT.

The chain has TRBV9 and TRBJ1-2, with 8 bases lining up with TRBD1. The V segment lost 4 bases and the J segment 6 bases; nucleotides outside the gene matches: 5. Germline-derived CDR1 and CDR2 are SGDLS and YYNGEE. This CDR3 comprises 13 residues. This CDR3 reads CASSTDRAHGYTF. In DNA form, the CDR3 reads TGTGCCAGCAGCACGGACAGGGCCCATGGCTACACCTTC.

This clone was seen a single time. The J gene is TRBJ2-7, the V gene TRBV7-2; D gene unclear. The CDR3 has 13 amino acids. Germline V gene sequence: CDR1 SGHTA, CDR2 FQGNSA. V dropped 2 bases and J dropped 5 bases, with 10 bases sitting between them. CDR3 DNA sequence: TGTGCCAGCAGCTTACCAGGAATGGACGAGCAGTACTTC. Translation: CASSLPGMDEQYF.

The V call is TRBV7-9, the J call TRBJ2-6; TRBD1 matches 8 bases. Germline V gene sequence: CDR1 SEHNR, CDR2 FQNEAQ (reference sequence). V shed 5 bases, J shed 0 bases, and the junction held 6 bases outside the gene matches. CDR3 length equals 17 residues. DNA of the CDR3: TGTGCCAGCAGCCCGGGACAGGTCTTCTCTGGGGCCAACGTCCTGACTTTC. Protein product: CASSPGQVFSGANVLTF.

The rearrangement uses TRBV6-6 and TRBJ2-4, with D perhaps TRBD2 (6 bases). The V end was cut by 1 base, the J end by 15 bases, with 13 bases between. Germline V gene data show CDR1 as MNHNY and CDR2 as SVGAGI (reference sequence). The CDR3 loop spans 12 amino acids. CDR3: CASSYWGVIPYF. CDR3 nucleotide sequence: TGTGCCAGCAGTTACTGGGGGGTTATCCCGTACTTC.

In this sample, this clone turned up a few times. The chain uses TRBV7-9 and TRBJ1-1; D gene ambiguous. The CDR3 covers 14 residues. V dropped 5 bases and J dropped 3 bases, with 13 bases sitting between them. Germline assignment: CDR1 SEHNR and CDR2 FQNEAQ (reference sequence). The CDR3 DNA reads as TGTGCCAGCAGCCCTCTAGGCTCGTACACTGAAGCTTTCTTT. This translates into CASSPLGSYTEAFF.

The chain links TRBV28 to TRBJ2-7; D remains ambiguous. Germline V gene lookup returns CDR1 MDHEN and CDR2 SYDVKM. This CDR3 is 14 amino acids long. V lost 6 bases, J lost 0 bases, and 12 bases lay in between. The CDR3, as DNA: TGTGCCAGCAGCTCAGGACGAGCCTCCTACGAGCAGTACTTC. Residues: CASSSGRASYEQYF.

The V gene is TRBV7-9, the J gene TRBJ2-7; no firm D call. This CDR3 comprises 17 residues. The V gene's germline CDR1 is SEHNR and CDR2 FQNEAQ (reference sequence). V dropped 4 bases and J dropped 2 bases, with 21 bases sitting between them. This CDR3 reads CASSSIADEVGTYEQYF. Here the CDR3 DNA reads TGTGCCAGCAGCTCCATCGCCGACGAGGTAGGAACCTACGAGCAGTACTTC.

The chain is built from TRBV27 and TRBJ2-7; weak D call: TRBD1 (5 bases). Germline values: CDR1 MNHEY, CDR2 SMNVEV (reference sequence). The CDR3 consists of 11 residues. Trimming cost V 8 bases and J 6 bases, with 11 bases left between them. The CDR3, as DNA: TGTGCCAGCGTAGTGGGGCTCGAGCAGTACTTC. Translating gives CASVVGLEQYF.

This rearrangement joins TRBV2 to TRBJ1-1; weak D call: TRBD1 (5 bases). This CDR3 is 12 amino acids long. V shed 7 bases and J shed 3 bases, with 9 bases lying between them. Germline CDR1 reads SNHLY; CDR2 reads FYNNEI. DNA for the CDR3: TGTGCCAGCACCTCGGGGGACACTGAAGCTTTCTTT. Translating it yields CASTSGDTEAFF.

This clone was recorded a few times. This rearrangement joins TRBV19 to TRBJ2-1, with no clear D. The V gene's germline CDR1 is LNHDA and CDR2 SQIVND (reference sequence). This CDR3 spans 12 amino acids. With 5 bases removed from V and 11 bases from J, the gap between germline ends came to 13 bases. The CDR3, as DNA: TGTGCCAGTAGTTATCCCGGGCCCCAGCAGTTCTTC. Protein sequence: CASSYPGPQQFF.

This clone has only a few counts. This chain joins TRBV29-1 and TRBJ2-7; 13 nucleotides match TRBD2. The CDR3 consists of 16 residues. J gave up 0 bases and V 2 bases, and 4 bases lay outside the gene matches. Germline V CDR1 and CDR2: SQVTM, ANQGSEA. Here the CDR3 reads CSVERRTSGSSYEQYF. The CDR3, as DNA: TGCAGCGTTGAACGGAGGACTAGCGGGAGCTCCTACGAGCAGTACTTC.

This clone turned up a few times. The chain links TRBV25-1 to TRBJ1-1, with 7 bases that match TRBD1. In germline, CDR1 is MGHDK, CDR2 SYGVNS. The CDR3 runs to 14 residues. The V and J ends lost 7 bases and 3 bases, in that order; junction bases with no gene match: 8. The CDR3 nucleotides read TGTGCCAGCACTTGGACAGGACAGTACACTGAAGCTTTCTTT. Protein: CASTWTGQYTEAFF.

This chain connects TRBV14 to TRBJ2-7, with TRBD1 identical over 10 bases. After removal of 0 bases from V and 6 bases from J, the junction contained 5 bases not matched to a gene. The CDR3 contains 15 residues. Germline V gene sequence: CDR1 SGHDN, CDR2 FVKESK. This CDR3 is CASSQDRQGAREQYF. The CDR3 DNA is TGTGCCAGCAGCCAAGATCGACAGGGGGCCCGCGAGCAGTACTTC.

The CDR3 spells CASSSSRLAGNEQFF. Written as DNA, the CDR3 is TGTGCCAGCAGCTCGTCTAGGCTAGCGGGGAATGAGCAGTTCTTC. The chain recombines TRBV11-2 with TRBJ2-1, with 9 bases fitting TRBD2. J was trimmed by 7 bases and V by 4 bases; bases with no gene match: 8. The CDR3 is 15 residues long. Germline values: CDR1 SGHAT, CDR2 FQNNGV.